One and the same sample provided the 22 T cell receptor beta chains below, sequenced in a study of control samples from healthy donors and cancer patients. Assay used: immunoSEQ multiplex PCR; TCRdb lists only in-frame clones, some missing. The table records some 150,000 clones, 85% to 95% of them present only once. Sample: blood. The receptors here all came from a man in his forties in good health.

About this clone: This sample also contains other DNA sequences that code for the same CDR3. The chain joins TRBV6-5 to TRBJ1-5; tentatively, D is TRBD1 (5 bases). V was shortened by 4 bases and J by 5 bases, with 9 bases between the two germline ends. The CDR3 spans 13 residues. The germline V gene encodes CDR1 MNHEY and CDR2 SVGAGI. The CDR3 DNA sequence: TGTGCCAGCAGTTTAGACAGATATCAGCCCCAGCATTTT. Encoded protein: CASSLDRYQPQHF.

The rearrangement joins TRBV10-2 to TRBJ2-5; 8 bases align to TRBD1. Germline V gives CDR1 WSHSY, CDR2 SAAADI. V shed 9 bases and J 5 bases; nucleotides not matched to a gene: 8. The CDR3 runs to 13 residues. The CDR3 region is CARGTGIGETQYF. CDR3 in DNA: TGCGCCAGGGGGACAGGCATTGGGGAGACCCAGTACTTC.

This chain joins TRBV4-2 and TRBJ2-3; 10 bases align to TRBD2. This CDR3 spans 19 amino acids. V trimming: 0 bases; J trimming: 0 bases; junction bases outside the gene matches: 9. Looked up from germline, CDR1 is LGHNA and CDR2 is YNFKEQ. CDR3 in amino acids: CASSQERLAGAQSTDTQYF. In DNA form, the CDR3 reads TGTGCCAGCAGCCAAGAACGGCTAGCGGGGGCACAGAGCACAGATACGCAGTATTTT.

The chain uses TRBV3-1 (or the pseudogene TRBV3-2) and TRBJ1-5, with D possibly matching TRBD1 (5 bases). The CDR3 loop spans 19 amino acids. Looked up from germline, CDR1 is LGHDT and CDR2 is YNNKEL (reference sequence). Trimming removed 5 bases at V and 1 base at J, with 24 bases between. The CDR3 DNA follows: TGTGCCAGCAGCTCCAGCGGTGGTCGACAGACTGGGAGCAATCAGCCCCAGCATTTT. This codes for CASSSSGGRQTGSNQPQHF.

The chain is built from TRBV6-5 and TRBJ1-1; D possibly corresponds to TRBD1 (5 bases). The CDR3 totals 16 residues. Germline-derived CDR1 and CDR2 are MNHEY and SVGAGI. The V and J ends lost 2 bases and 1 base respectively, with 14 bases between them. The CDR3 DNA follows: TGTGCCAGCAGTTACGGGGGAGGTGGCGGGAACACTGAAGCTTTCTTT. Translated, it gives CASSYGGGGGNTEAFF.

The CDR3, as DNA: TGTGCCAGCAGTTCCCTTAGAGGTGAGCAGTTCTTC. Protein: CASSSLRGEQFF. This chain joins TRBV5-6 and TRBJ2-1; no clear D. The germline V gene encodes CDR1 SGHDT and CDR2 YYEEEE. V was clipped by 5 bases and J by 9 bases, with 12 bases between them. The CDR3 runs 12 residues.

The chain has TRBV6-5 and TRBJ2-1; 7 bases line up with TRBD1. The V segment lost 6 bases and the J segment 5 bases; nucleotides outside the gene matches: 10. The CDR3 totals 15 residues. Germline V gene data show CDR1 as MNHEY and CDR2 as SVGAGI. CDR3 amino acids: CASSRDRELDNEQFF. CDR3 sequence (DNA): TGTGCCAGCAGCCGCGACAGGGAATTGGACAATGAGCAGTTCTTC.

The chain carries TRBV3-1 (or the pseudogene TRBV3-2) and TRBJ1-1; D gene unclear. V lost 0 bases to trimming and J lost 0 bases, with 11 bases between them. This CDR3 region has 16 residues. Germline CDR1 LGHDT, CDR2 YNNKEL (reference sequence). CDR3 amino acids: CASSQDKQLMNTEAFF. The CDR3 DNA follows: TGTGCCAGCAGCCAAGACAAACAACTCATGAACACTGAAGCTTTCTTT.

The CDR3 sequence is CATPRTGGYTF. The CDR3 DNA reads TGTGCCACCCCTAGGACCGGCGGCTACACCTTC. The chain couples TRBV24-1 to TRBJ1-2; D is ambiguous. The V gene lost 9 bases and the J gene lost 8 bases, with 12 bases spanning the gap. The CDR3 is 11 residues long. Germline assignment: CDR1 KGHDR and CDR2 SFDVKD.

CDR3 bases: TGTGCCATCTCGGAAGGCAATCAGCCCCAGCATTTT. Translating gives CAISEGNQPQHF. The genes are TRBV10-3 and TRBJ1-5; D unclear. Germline V CDR1 and CDR2: ENHRY, SYGVKD. The CDR3 is 12 amino acids. V was pared by 8 bases and J by 2 bases, with 7 bases between.

The V call is TRBV6-6, the J call TRBJ1-1, with D possibly being TRBD1 (6 bases). Trimming cost V 5 bases and J 1 base, with 17 bases left between them. Germline CDR1 and CDR2: MNHNY and SVGAGI (reference sequence). The CDR3 totals 16 residues. The CDR3 region is CASSRRAGVKNTEAFF. The CDR3 DNA reads TGTGCCAGCAGTCGACGAGCAGGGGTAAAGAACACTGAAGCTTTCTTT.

V is TRBV29-1 and J is TRBJ2-2, with D possibly matching TRBD2 (5 bases). Trimming shortened V by 4 bases and J by 0 bases, and 9 bases separated the two germline ends. Looked up from germline, CDR1 is SQVTM and CDR2 is ANQGSEA. This CDR3 has 14 amino acids. CDR3 in amino acids: CSVVAHANTGELFF. The CDR3 DNA sequence: TGCAGCGTTGTAGCGCACGCGAACACCGGGGAGCTGTTTTTT.

The V gene is TRBV18, the J gene TRBJ1-2; D unresolved. V was pared by 1 base and J by 2 bases, with 5 bases between. Germline assignment: CDR1 KGHSH and CDR2 LQKENI. There are 13 residues in the CDR3. CDR3 in amino acids: CASSPLGNYGYTF. The CDR3 region has the DNA TGTGCCAGCTCACCACTGGGCAACTATGGCTACACCTTC.

The V and J genes are TRBV7-2 and TRBJ1-5, with a possible D match to TRBD1 (5 bases). The CDR3 is made up of 15 amino acids. The V and J ends lost 1 base and 8 bases respectively, with 15 bases between them. Germline loops: CDR1 SGHTA, CDR2 FQGNSA. CDR3 in amino acids: CASSLGGSREEPQHF. In DNA form, the CDR3 reads TGTGCCAGCAGCTTAGGTGGATCCAGGGAAGAGCCCCAGCATTTT.

This chain uses TRBV29-1 with TRBJ1-1; no reliable D call. The germline V gene has CDR1 SQVTM and CDR2 ANQGSEA. Deletions cut 7 bases from V and 4 bases from J, with 13 bases between. This CDR3 has 12 amino acids. CDR3 amino acids: CSGAGSGTEAFF. CDR3 in DNA: TGCAGCGGGGCGGGTTCGGGCACTGAAGCTTTCTTT.

As DNA, the CDR3 is TGTGCCAGCAGTTTATGGGGGGACATATCCACCGGGGAGCTGTTTTTT. Translating it yields CASSLWGDISTGELFF. The chain is built from TRBV27 and TRBJ2-2, with D perhaps matching TRBD1 or TRBD2 (6 bases each). V lost 1 base, J lost 4 bases, and 13 bases lay in between. CDR1 is MNHEY and CDR2 is SMNVEV in the germline V gene (reference sequence). This CDR3 spans 16 amino acids.

The V gene is TRBV4-1, the J gene TRBJ2-3, with 7 bases aligning to TRBD2. Per the germline V gene, CDR1 is MGHRA and CDR2 is YSYEKL. The CDR3 runs 15 residues. V was pared by 3 bases and J by 4 bases, with 7 bases of the junction left unmatched. The CDR3 protein is CASSQERGRADTQYF. CDR3 in DNA: TGCGCCAGCAGCCAGGAGCGGGGCAGAGCAGATACGCAGTATTTT.

The V call is TRBV2, the J call TRBJ1-3, with D possibly matching TRBD1 (5 bases). The CDR3 is 14 amino acids. Deletions cut 6 bases from V and 0 bases from J, with 9 bases between. Germline-derived CDR1 and CDR2 are SNHLY and FYNNEI. In DNA, the CDR3 is TGTGCCAGCAGAGTCGACAGCTCTGGAAACACCATATATTTT. It yields the protein CASRVDSSGNTIYF. The complete variable domain, with remaining parts taken from reference TRBV2 and TRBJ1-3, reads EPEVTQTPSHQVTQMGQEVILRCVPISNHLYFYWYRQILGQKVEFLVSFYNNEISEKSEIFDDQFSVERPDGSNFTLKIRSTKLEDSAMYFCASRVDSSGNTIYFGEGSWLTVV.

The chain combines TRBV11-1 with TRBJ1-1; 8 bases match TRBD1. CDR1 is SGHAT, CDR2 FQDESV, per germline (reference sequence). The CDR3 contains 16 residues. J gave up 2 bases and V 5 bases, and 10 bases lay outside the gene matches. CDR3 in amino acids: CASSDRDRTTNTEAFF. The CDR3 DNA is TGTGCCAGCAGCGACCGGGACAGGACGACTAACACTGAAGCTTTCTTT.

The CDR3 reads CSVDGGPPRYGYTF. CDR3 bases: TGCAGCGTTGACGGGGGGCCACCACGGTATGGCTACACCTTC. This chain uses TRBV29-1 with TRBJ1-2; a possible D gene is TRBD1 (6 bases). V was shortened by 3 bases and J by 5 bases, with 16 bases between the two germline ends. Germline V gene sequence: CDR1 SQVTM, CDR2 ANQGSEA. The CDR3 is 14 amino acids.

This chain joins TRBV5-6 and TRBJ2-1, with 10 bases aligning to TRBD1. The trim removed 4 bases at V and 4 bases at J, leaving 5 bases unmatched. This CDR3 spans 15 amino acids. The germline V gene encodes CDR1 SGHDT and CDR2 YYEEEE. CDR3 sequence reads: CASSMGTGAYNEQFF. The CDR3 region has the DNA TGTGCCAGCAGCATGGGGACAGGGGCTTACAATGAGCAGTTCTTC.

This clone occurred once. This chain joins TRBV5-4 and TRBJ2-1; 9 bases are a match to TRBD1. This CDR3 comprises 14 residues. The germline CDR1 and CDR2 sequences are SGHNT and YYREEE (reference sequence). The J segment lost 7 bases and the V segment lost 0 bases, leaving 2 bases of the junction unmatched. The CDR3 is CASSLEGQGNEQFF. For the CDR3, the DNA is TGTGCCAGCAGCTTGGAGGGACAGGGAAATGAGCAGTTCTTC. The entire variable domain, with the rest obtained from reference TRBV5-4 and TRBJ2-1, is as follows: ETGVTQSPTHLIKTRGQQVTLRCSSQSGHNTVSWYQQALGQGPQFIFQYYREEENGRGNFPPRFSGLQFPNYSSELNVNALELDDSALYLCASSLEGQGNEQFFGPGTRLTVL.